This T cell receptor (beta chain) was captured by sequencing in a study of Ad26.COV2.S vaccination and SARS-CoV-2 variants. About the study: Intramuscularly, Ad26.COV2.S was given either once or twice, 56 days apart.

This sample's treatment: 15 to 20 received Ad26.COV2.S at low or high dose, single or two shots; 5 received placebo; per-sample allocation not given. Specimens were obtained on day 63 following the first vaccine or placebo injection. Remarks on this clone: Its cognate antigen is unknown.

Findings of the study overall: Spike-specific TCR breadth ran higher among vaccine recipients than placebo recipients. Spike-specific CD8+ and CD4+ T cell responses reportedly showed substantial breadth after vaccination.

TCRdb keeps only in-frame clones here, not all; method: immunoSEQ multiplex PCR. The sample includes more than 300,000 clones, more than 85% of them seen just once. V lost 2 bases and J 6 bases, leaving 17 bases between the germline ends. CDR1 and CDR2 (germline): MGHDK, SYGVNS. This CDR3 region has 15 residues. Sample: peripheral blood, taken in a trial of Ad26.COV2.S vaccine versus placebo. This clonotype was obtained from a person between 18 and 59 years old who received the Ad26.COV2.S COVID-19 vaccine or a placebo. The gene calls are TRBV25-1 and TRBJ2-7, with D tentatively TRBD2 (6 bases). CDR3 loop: CASSELRSGVGEQYF. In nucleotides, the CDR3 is TGTGCCAGCAGTGAACTGAGGTCGGGAGTAGGCGAGCAGTACTTC.